This record covers a single T cell receptor beta chain. Its antigen is currently not known. No base qualities exist here, and no much larger clone lies one base off it. Whole blood was collected in K2EDTA tubes by collaborating institutions according to the institutions' own protocols. For TCRbeta analysis, collaborators shipped samples as frozen whole blood, isolated PBMCs, or DNA extracted from either of those sample types. TCRbeta CDR3 regions were amplified from genomic DNA by means of the immunoSEQ Assay, a bias-controlled multiplex PCR. In the source study's methods: The number of nucleated cells in each sample was estimated by amplification of reference gene primers within the assay. Sequence reads were collapsed and filtered to measure the absolute abundance of every unique TCRbeta CDR3 rearrangement. Productive Simpson clonality was computed per sample as the square root of Simpson's diversity index over productive rearrangements. TCRdb mirrors the immuneACCESS table, restricted to in-frame sequences. Some clones are absent from its copies; in checked studies, under half trace to an unresolved V gene, and the reason for the others is unknown. V and J calls plus clone size are reproduced from that table; the DNA served to infer D and trimming. This sample gives tens of thousands of clones in total; about 80% of them show up just once. The ten largest clonotypes hold under 45% of the sample.

The sample is drawn from a study of blood T cell repertoires in COVID-19 (dated by TCRdb to about 2020). At the level of the whole study: Samples covering the acute and convalescent phases of COVID-19 were provided by collaborators in the United States, Italy and Spain. Samples were obtained from the ongoing ImmuneRACE study (first 160 participants) and from about 1,300 subjects provided by 6 global collaborators. The repertoires were released in a freely available public database meant as a resource for research on the immune response to SARS-CoV-2. A de-identified subject ID, COVID-19 status, age in years and sex were almost always included in the sample metadata. HLA class I and class II types, where available, came from metadata supplied by the sample provider rather than from assay-based typing. Deeply sampled blood TCRbeta repertoires from subjects exposed to, actively infected with, or recovered from COVID-19 were included in the dataset. The material from the prospective study consisted of cDNA or gDNA derived from T cells, B-cell-depleted T cells, or PBMCs.

What the work shows at the level of the full study, not this receptor alone: Clinical and demographic metadata were provided uncurated, with the amount varying by source and participant.

The CDR3 has 16 amino acids, counting the end cysteine and phenylalanine. Here the CDR3 DNA is all that survives: 48 bases in frame from base 1. CDR1 and CDR2 were assigned from the germline V gene as SGHRS and YFSETQ. V is cut by 1 base and J by 1 base, and the space between the germline ends is 13 bases. The chain uses TRBV5-1 and TRBJ2-3; the D gene identity is not certain. The sequenced material came from peripheral blood. The clonotype was recovered from an elderly woman with acute or convalescent COVID-19. The CDR3 protein sequence reads: CASSLSGGIGTDTQYF. The bases read TGCGCCAGCAGCTTGAGTGGCGGAATAGGCACAGATACGCAGTATTTT.